A selection of T cell receptor beta chains follows, all from one sample in a study of spatial heterogeneity in lung cancer. Using its own MiXCR run on the 5' RACE reads, TCRdb lists one record per CDR3 protein. Found here are around 100,000 distinct CDR3 sequences, nearly 4.5% of them singletons; the top ten hold 21%. The sample consisted of lung tumor tissue, taken at surgery. Receptors were obtained from a male donor with early-stage non-small cell lung cancer. CDR3s leave out the opening cysteine and the closing phenylalanine or tryptophan.

TRBJ2-3,TRBV28,ASSFRLAGLDGNTQY
TRBJ1-2,TRBV7-9,ASSLSSSNGYT
TRBJ2-5,TRBV5-1,ASSTGTGSVF
TRBJ2-7,TRBV28,ASSLLGTGYEQY
TRBJ1-4,TRBV7-6,ASSPAWGAPNEKLF
TRBJ2-7,TRBV6-6,ASSFLSGFYEQY
TRBJ1-1,TRBV6-2/TRBV6-3,ASSPKMNTEAF
TRBJ2-3,TRBV5-1,ASSSAGTDTQY
TRBJ1-4,TRBV27,ASSSAGLGRSGEKLF
TRBJ1-2,TRBV27,ASSSNWNSYGYT
TRBJ2-1,TRBV20-1,SARIAGGQDNEQF
TRBJ1-5,TRBV7-9,ASGENQPQH
TRBJ1-4,TRBV28,ASSLSGQMNIEKLF
TRBJ1-1,TRBV15,ATSLTENTEAF
TRBJ2-2,TRBV6-2/TRBV6-3,ASSPLWTSGFGELF
TRBJ2-4,TRBV6-5,ASSYSPETAKNIQY